This T cell receptor (beta chain) was recovered during a study of glioma-infiltrating T cells. As to this clonotype: Its specificity is not known.

The iRepertoire nested amplicon-rescue multiplex PCR amplified TCR alpha and beta CDR3s from RNA. Each CDR3 protein gets one entry after TCRdb re-called the multiplex PCR reads with MiXCR. The sample includes about 140,000 distinct CDR3 sequences, roughly two fifths of them seen just once. CDR1 and CDR2 from the germline V gene are SGHRS and YFSETQ. V was trimmed by 3 bases and J by 0 bases, leaving 10 bases between them. The CDR3 has 15 residues. Broader study findings: Gliomas, especially low-grade, showed above-expected tissue-blood divergence; non-neoplastic patients showed below.

The material sequenced was glioma tissue, nonneoplastic brain tissue, or PBMCs (not recorded which). The TCR originated in a human donor with low-grade glioma or glioblastoma, undergoing nonglioma brain surgery, or in good health (not recorded which). V usage is TRBV5-1 and J usage is TRBJ2-1; perhaps TRBD1 as D (5 bases). CDR3 DNA sequence: TGCGCCAGCAGCTCCGACAGAAACTCCTACAATGAGCAGTTCTTC. Protein product: CASSSDRNSYNEQFF. The whole variable domain, remainder taken from reference TRBV5-1 and TRBJ2-1, is KAGVTQTPRYLIKTRGQQVTLSCSPISGHRSVSWYQQTPGQGLQFLFEYFSETQRNKGNFPGRFSGRQFSNSRSEMNVSTLELGDSALYLCASSSDRNSYNEQFFGPGTRLTVL.